A selection of T cell receptor beta chains follows, all from one sample in a study of blood T cell repertoires in COVID-19. The protocol was immunoSEQ multiplex PCR, while the TCRdb copy is restricted to in-frame clones and leaves out a portion. The sample lists 55,000 to 65,000 clones, around 86% seen once, with approximately 3.4% in the top ten. The material sequenced was peripheral blood. Receptors were obtained from a woman older than 75 with acute or convalescent COVID-19. CDR3s include the opening cysteine and the closing phenylalanine or tryptophan. Fields, in order: D gene, V gene, clone size, J gene, CDR3 DNA, CDR3 protein. A D gene is named only where the DNA matches it firmly. Size tells how often a clone was seen (once, few, many) or the class of an expanded clone, and some rows leave it out.

D: .; V: TRBV9; size: .; J: TRBJ2-7; DNA: TGTGCCAGCAGCGTAGGAGTAAGCTCCTACGAGCAGTACTTC; CDR3: CASSVGVSSYEQYF
D: .; V: TRBV3-1/TRBV3-2; size: .; J: TRBJ1-6; DNA: TGTGCCAGCAGCCAAGTCCCACAGGGTGCGTATAATTCACCCCTCCACTTT; CDR3: CASSQVPQGAYNSPLHF
D: TRBD1; V: TRBV30; size: few; J: TRBJ1-2; DNA: TGTGCCTCCGACAGGGGAGGAGACTATGGCTACACCTTC; CDR3: CASDRGGDYGYTF
D: TRBD1; V: TRBV6-6; size: .; J: TRBJ1-2; DNA: TGTGCCAGCAAAGGGGACAGGGTGAGGGACTACACCTTC; CDR3: CASKGDRVRDYTF
D: TRBD2; V: TRBV4-2; size: few; J: TRBJ2-1; DNA: TGTGCCAGCAGCCAAGATCAAGGTGGTCTAGCGGGATACAATGAGCAGTTCTTC; CDR3: CASSQDQGGLAGYNEQFF
D: .; V: TRBV5-4; size: .; J: TRBJ2-1; DNA: TGTGCCAGCAGGGCGGGGGCCGGCTCCTACAATGAGCAGTTCTTC; CDR3: CASRAGAGSYNEQFF
D: TRBD2; V: TRBV13; size: .; J: TRBJ2-7; DNA: TGTGCCAGCAGCAACGGACTAGCGGGAGACGAGCAGTACTTC; CDR3: CASSNGLAGDEQYF
D: TRBD2; V: TRBV29-1; size: large; J: TRBJ2-5; DNA: TGCAGCGTCGGAGATGGACTAGCGGGAGTAACGACCCAGTACTTC; CDR3: CSVGDGLAGVTTQYF
D: .; V: TRBV10-3; size: .; J: TRBJ2-7; DNA: TGTGCCATCAGTGATATCGGCTACGAGCAGTACTTC; CDR3: CAISDIGYEQYF
D: TRBD1; V: TRBV18; size: .; J: TRBJ2-7; DNA: TGTGCCAGCTCACCGACAGGGTCACCGGACGAGCAGTACTTC; CDR3: CASSPTGSPDEQYF
D: .; V: TRBV19; size: .; J: TRBJ1-2; DNA: TGTGCCAGTAGTATCGGGAGGAGAGGGCCTGGCTACACCTTC; CDR3: CASSIGRRGPGYTF
D: .; V: TRBV11-2; size: .; J: TRBJ2-7; DNA: TGTGCCAGCAGCTTAGGACTCTCGGACAGCTCCTACGAGCAGTACTTC; CDR3: CASSLGLSDSSYEQYF
D: .; V: TRBV27; size: .; J: TRBJ2-2; DNA: TGTGCCAGCCTCCCGCCAGGGCATTCGACCGGGGAGCTGTTTTTT; CDR3: CASLPPGHSTGELFF
D: .; V: TRBV7-9; size: .; J: TRBJ1-1; DNA: TGTGCCAGCAGCCCCCGCGGAGGGGTGAACACTGAAGCTTTCTTT; CDR3: CASSPRGGVNTEAFF
D: TRBD2; V: TRBV29-1; size: .; J: TRBJ2-1; DNA: TGCAGCGTTGAAGCAGGACTAGCCAGTCGGGATGAGCAGTTCTTC; CDR3: CSVEAGLASRDEQFF
D: .; V: TRBV12-2; size: .; J: TRBJ2-7; DNA: TGTGCAAGTCGCTTAGAGAGAACTACTAAAGGACAGTACCTCAGGGCTAGAGTGGGCTACGAGCAGTACTTC; CDR3: CASRLERTTKGQYLRARVGYEQYF
D: .; V: TRBV6-5; size: .; J: TRBJ2-1; DNA: TGTGCCAGCAGTTCACTCAAGAGCTCCTACAATGAGCAGTTCTTC; CDR3: CASSSLKSSYNEQFF
D: .; V: TRBV5-5; size: .; J: TRBJ1-2; DNA: TGCGCCAGCAGCTTGAGGGAGGGGCCGGACTATGGCTACACCTTC; CDR3: CASSLREGPDYGYTF
D: TRBD2; V: TRBV29-1; size: .; J: TRBJ2-1; DNA: TGCAGCGTTACTAGCGGGAACGAGCAGTTCTTC; CDR3: CSVTSGNEQFF
D: TRBD1; V: TRBV24-1; size: .; J: TRBJ1-4; DNA: TGTGCCACCAGTGACTCAGGACAGGGGGCAGCTAATGAAAAACTGTTTTTT; CDR3: CATSDSGQGAANEKLFF
D: TRBD2; V: TRBV4-1; size: .; J: TRBJ2-5; DNA: TGCGCCAGAAACACGACTAGCGGGAGGGAGTACCAAGAGACCCAGTACTTC; CDR3: CARNTTSGREYQETQYF
D: .; V: TRBV9; size: .; J: TRBJ1-2; DNA: TGTGCCAGCAGCCCACTCGACATCTCTTCGTATGGCTACACCTTC; CDR3: CASSPLDISSYGYTF
D: .; V: TRBV11-3; size: once; J: TRBJ2-5; DNA: TGTGCCAGCAGCATGACTAGCCAAGAGACCCAGTACTTC; CDR3: CASSMTSQETQYF
D: .; V: TRBV7-2; size: .; J: TRBJ1-3; DNA: TGTGCCAGCAGCAGCCTTAGAAACACCATATATTTT; CDR3: CASSSLRNTIYF
D: .; V: TRBV5-1; size: .; J: TRBJ2-2; DNA: TGCGCCAGCAGCCCCCTGAGCAGGCCCGCCGGGGAGCTGTTTTTT; CDR3: CASSPLSRPAGELFF
D: TRBD1; V: TRBV5-6; size: .; J: TRBJ2-7; DNA: TGTGCCAGCAGCTTCCCCGGGACAGGGGCCTACGAGCAGTACTTC; CDR3: CASSFPGTGAYEQYF
D: .; V: TRBV28; size: .; J: TRBJ1-5; DNA: TGTGCCAGCAGCACTCAGGGAAATGGCAATCAGCCCCAGCATTTT; CDR3: CASSTQGNGNQPQHF
D: .; V: TRBV6-1; size: .; J: TRBJ1-1; DNA: TGTGCCAGCAGTGACGTTGGGAGGGGGAACACTGAAGCTTTCTTT; CDR3: CASSDVGRGNTEAFF
D: TRBD1; V: TRBV7-2; size: few; J: TRBJ1-3; DNA: TGTGCCAGCAGCTTAGAGACAGGGATTGGATCTGGAAACACCATATATTTT; CDR3: CASSLETGIGSGNTIYF